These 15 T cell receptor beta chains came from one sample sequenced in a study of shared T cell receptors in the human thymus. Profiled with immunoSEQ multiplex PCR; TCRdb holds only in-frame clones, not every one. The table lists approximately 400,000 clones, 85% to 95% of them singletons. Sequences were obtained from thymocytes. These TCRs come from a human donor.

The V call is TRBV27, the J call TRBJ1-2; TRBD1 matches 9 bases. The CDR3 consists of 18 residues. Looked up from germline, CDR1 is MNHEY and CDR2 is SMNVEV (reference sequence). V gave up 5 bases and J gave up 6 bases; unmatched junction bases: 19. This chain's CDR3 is CASSLSYTIRDRVDGYTF. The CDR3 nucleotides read TGTGCCAGCAGTCTCTCCTATACAATCCGGGACAGGGTAGATGGCTACACCTTC.

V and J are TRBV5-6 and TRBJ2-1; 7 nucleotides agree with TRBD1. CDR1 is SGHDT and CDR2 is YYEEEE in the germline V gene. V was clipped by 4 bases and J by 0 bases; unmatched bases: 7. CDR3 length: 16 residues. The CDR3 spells CASSKGQSSSYNEQFF. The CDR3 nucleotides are TGTGCCAGCAGCAAGGGACAGTCAAGCTCCTACAATGAGCAGTTCTTC. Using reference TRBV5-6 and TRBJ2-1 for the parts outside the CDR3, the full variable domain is DAGVTQSPTHLIKTRGQQVTLRCSPKSGHDTVSWYQQALGQGPQFIFQYYEEEERQRGNFPDRFSGHQFPNYSSELNVNALLLGDSALYLCASSKGQSSSYNEQFFGPGTRLTVL.

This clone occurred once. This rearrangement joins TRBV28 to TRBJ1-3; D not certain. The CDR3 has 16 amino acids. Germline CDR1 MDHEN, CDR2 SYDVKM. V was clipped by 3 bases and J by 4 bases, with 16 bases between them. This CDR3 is CASSFPRGSGGNTIYF. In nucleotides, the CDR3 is TGTGCCAGCAGTTTCCCCCGAGGCTCCGGGGGAAACACCATATATTTT.

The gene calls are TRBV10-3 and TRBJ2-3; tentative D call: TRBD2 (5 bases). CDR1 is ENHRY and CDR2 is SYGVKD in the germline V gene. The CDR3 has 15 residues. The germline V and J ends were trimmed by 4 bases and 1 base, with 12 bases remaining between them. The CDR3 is CAISGEGVGTDTQYF. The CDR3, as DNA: TGTGCCATCAGTGGAGAGGGAGTGGGCACAGATACGCAGTATTTT.

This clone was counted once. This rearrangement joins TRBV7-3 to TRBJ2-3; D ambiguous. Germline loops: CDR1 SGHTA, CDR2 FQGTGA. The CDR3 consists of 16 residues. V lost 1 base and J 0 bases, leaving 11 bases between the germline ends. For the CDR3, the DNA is TGTGCCAGCAGCTTAAAAGTCTCGGTTAGCACAGATACGCAGTATTTT. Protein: CASSLKVSVSTDTQYF.

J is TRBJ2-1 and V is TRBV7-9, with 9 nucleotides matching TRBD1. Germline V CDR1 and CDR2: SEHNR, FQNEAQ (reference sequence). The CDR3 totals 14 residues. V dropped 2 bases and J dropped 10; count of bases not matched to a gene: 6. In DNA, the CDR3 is TGTGCCAGCAGCTTACGGAACAGGGGGCACGAGCAGTTCTTC. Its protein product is CASSLRNRGHEQFF.

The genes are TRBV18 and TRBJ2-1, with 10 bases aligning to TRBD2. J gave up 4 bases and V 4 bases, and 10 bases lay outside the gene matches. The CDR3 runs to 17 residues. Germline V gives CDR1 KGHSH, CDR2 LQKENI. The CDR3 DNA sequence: TGTGCCAGCTCACGTCCAGCGGGAGGGCCCAGGTACAATGAGCAGTTCTTC. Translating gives CASSRPAGGPRYNEQFF. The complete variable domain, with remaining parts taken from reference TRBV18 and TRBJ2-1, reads NAGVMQNPRHLVRRRGQEARLRCSPMKGHSHVYWYRQLPEEGLKFMVYLQKENIIDESGMPKERFSAEFPKEGPSILRIQQVVRGDSAAYFCASSRPAGGPRYNEQFFGPGTRLTVL.

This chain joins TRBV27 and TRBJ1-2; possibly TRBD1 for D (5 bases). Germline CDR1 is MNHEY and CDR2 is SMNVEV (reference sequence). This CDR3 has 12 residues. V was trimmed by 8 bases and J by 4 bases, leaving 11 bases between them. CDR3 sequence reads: CASGRQLYGYTF. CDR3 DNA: TGTGCCAGCGGGAGACAGCTCTATGGCTACACCTTC.

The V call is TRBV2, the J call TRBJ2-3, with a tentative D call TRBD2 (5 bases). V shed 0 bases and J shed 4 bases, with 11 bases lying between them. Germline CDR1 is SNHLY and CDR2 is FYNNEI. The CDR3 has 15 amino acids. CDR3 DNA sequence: TGTGCCAGCAGTGAAGCTCCTAGCCGGCCAGATACGCAGTATTTT. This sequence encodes CASSEAPSRPDTQYF. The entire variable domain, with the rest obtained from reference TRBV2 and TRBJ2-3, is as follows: EPEVTQTPSHQVTQMGQEVILRCVPISNHLYFYWYRQILGQKVEFLVSFYNNEISEKSEIFDDQFSVERPDGSNFTLKIRSTKLEDSAMYFCASSEAPSRPDTQYFGPGTRLTVL.

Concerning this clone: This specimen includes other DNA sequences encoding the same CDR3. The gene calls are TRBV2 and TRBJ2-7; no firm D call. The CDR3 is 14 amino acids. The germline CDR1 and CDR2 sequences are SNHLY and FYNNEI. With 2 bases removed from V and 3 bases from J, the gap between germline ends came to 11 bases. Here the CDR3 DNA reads TGTGCCAGCAGTGAACCCGTTTGGGGCTACGAGCAGTACTTC. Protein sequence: CASSEPVWGYEQYF.

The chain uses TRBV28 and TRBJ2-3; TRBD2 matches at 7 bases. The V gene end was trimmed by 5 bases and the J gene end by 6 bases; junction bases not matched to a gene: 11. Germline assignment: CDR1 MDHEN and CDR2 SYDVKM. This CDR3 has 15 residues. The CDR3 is CASSLEGGRGDTQYF. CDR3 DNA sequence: TGTGCCAGCAGTCTCGAGGGAGGGAGAGGTGATACGCAGTATTTT.

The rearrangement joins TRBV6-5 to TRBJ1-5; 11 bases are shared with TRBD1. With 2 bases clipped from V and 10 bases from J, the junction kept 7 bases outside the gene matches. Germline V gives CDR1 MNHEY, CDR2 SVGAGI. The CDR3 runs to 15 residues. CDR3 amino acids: CASSYRPGQGEPQHF. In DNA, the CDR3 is TGTGCCAGCAGTTACCGTCCGGGACAGGGGGAACCCCAGCATTTT.

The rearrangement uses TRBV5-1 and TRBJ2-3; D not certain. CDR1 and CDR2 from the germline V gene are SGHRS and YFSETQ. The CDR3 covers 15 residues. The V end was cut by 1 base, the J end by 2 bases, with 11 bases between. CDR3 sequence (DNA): TGCGCCAGCAGCTTGACCCCAGCCCCCACAGATACGCAGTATTTT. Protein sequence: CASSLTPAPTDTQYF.

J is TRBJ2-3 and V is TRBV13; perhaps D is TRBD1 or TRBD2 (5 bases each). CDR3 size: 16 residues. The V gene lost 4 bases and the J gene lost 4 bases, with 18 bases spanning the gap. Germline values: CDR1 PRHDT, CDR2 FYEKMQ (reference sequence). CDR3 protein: CASSSRVNLGADTQYF. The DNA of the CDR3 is TGTGCCAGCAGCTCCCGAGTTAACCTGGGGGCAGATACGCAGTATTTT.

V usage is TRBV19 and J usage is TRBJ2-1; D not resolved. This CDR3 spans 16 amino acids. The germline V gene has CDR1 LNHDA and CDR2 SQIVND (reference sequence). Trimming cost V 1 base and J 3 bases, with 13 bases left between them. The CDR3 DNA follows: TGTGCCAGTAGTATAGCCCCCGATTTGGTCTACAATGAGCAGTTCTTC. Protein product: CASSIAPDLVYNEQFF.